This T cell receptor (beta chain) derives from a study of T cell repertoires in cytomegalovirus infection. Whole-study context: The public TCR beta signatures pointed to both CMV infection and matching HLA type. Study-level results: The ex vivo response showed dominance by HLA-C-restricted CMV-specific TCR beta clonotypes. Summed frequency of shared TCR beta families picked out CMV carriers who also had the relevant HLA.

Via MiXCR, TCRdb re-called the reads, giving one row per CDR3 protein. The sample has about 130,000 distinct CDR3 sequences; roughly a quarter are singletons. The sample holds many counts of this clonotype. The antigen is not known. The receptor comes from a human donor in good health (CMV status not recorded). Some clones in this sample may be carry-over from other donors' samples. Material for sequencing was PBMCs, sequenced either directly or after in vitro stimulation (not recorded which).

Written as DNA, the CDR3 is TGTGCCAGCAGCTTAGAACACATAAATCAGCCCCAGCATTTT. Translated: CASSLEHINQPQHF. This rearrangement joins TRBV7-8 to TRBJ1-5; D is unclear. Germline V gene lookup returns CDR1 SGHVS and CDR2 FQNEAQ. The CDR3 spans 14 residues. V lost 1 base and J 4 bases, leaving 8 bases between the germline ends.